This is a list of T cell receptor beta chains from one sample in a study of blood T cell repertoires in COVID-19. Some clones are missing from TCRdb's copy, which holds only in-frame ones; the method was immunoSEQ multiplex PCR. The data contain about 150,000 clones, approximately 83% of them singletons. Sequenced material: peripheral blood. These receptors came from a man between 65 and 85 years old with acute or convalescent COVID-19. The CDR3 runs from the conserved cysteine through the conserved F or W. A D gene is named only where the DNA matches it firmly. Rows may omit the clone size; those that give it use once, few, many or a size class.

CDR3 protein: CASSITGSGELFF
CDR3 DNA: TGTGCCAGCAGCATTACAGGGTCCGGGGAGCTGTTTTTT
D gene: .
clone size: .
J gene: TRBJ2-2
V gene: TRBV7-2

CDR3 protein: CASTYNGQYGYTF
CDR3 DNA: TGTGCCAGCACCTACAATGGACAGTATGGCTACACCTTC
D gene: .
clone size: .
J gene: TRBJ1-2
V gene: TRBV6-6

CDR3 protein: CASSDGTGGSWNSPLHF
CDR3 DNA: TGTGCCAGCAGCGATGGGACAGGGGGCTCGTGGAATTCACCCCTCCACTTT
D gene: TRBD1
clone size: .
J gene: TRBJ1-6
V gene: TRBV11-2

CDR3 protein: CASSSGTNMNTEAFF
CDR3 DNA: TGTGCCAGCAGTTCCGGGACAAACATGAACACTGAAGCTTTCTTT
D gene: .
clone size: .
J gene: TRBJ1-1
V gene: TRBV27

CDR3 protein: CASSSPGTEAFF
CDR3 DNA: TGCGCCAGCAGCTCCCCCGGGACAGAAGCTTTCTTT
D gene: .
clone size: .
J gene: TRBJ1-1
V gene: TRBV5-1

CDR3 protein: CASSIGTGYEKLFF
CDR3 DNA: TGTGCCAGTAGTATAGGGACAGGGTATGAAAAACTGTTTTTT
D gene: TRBD1
clone size: .
J gene: TRBJ1-4
V gene: TRBV6-5

CDR3 protein: CAWSVGGQETQYF
CDR3 DNA: TGTGCCTGGAGTGTAGGGGGCCAAGAGACCCAGTACTTC
D gene: .
clone size: .
J gene: TRBJ2-5
V gene: TRBV30

CDR3 protein: CASSEPTGAATEAFF
CDR3 DNA: TGTGCCAGCAGTGAGCCAACAGGGGCCGCCACTGAAGCTTTCTTT
D gene: TRBD1
clone size: .
J gene: TRBJ1-1
V gene: TRBV25-1

CDR3 protein: CASSTSGSADTQYF
CDR3 DNA: TGTGCCAGCAGCACTAGCGGGAGCGCAGATACGCAGTATTTT
D gene: TRBD2
clone size: .
J gene: TRBJ2-3
V gene: TRBV7-8

CDR3 protein: CASSFGGRAYEQYF
CDR3 DNA: TGTGCCAGCAGCTTCGGCGGGAGGGCCTACGAGCAGTACTTC
D gene: TRBD2
clone size: .
J gene: TRBJ2-7
V gene: TRBV5-6

CDR3 protein: CASSLGLAGGHMETQYF
CDR3 DNA: TGCGCCAGCAGCCTGGGACTAGCGGGAGGGCATATGGAGACCCAGTACTTC
D gene: TRBD2
clone size: .
J gene: TRBJ2-5
V gene: TRBV4-1

CDR3 protein: CASSLDNRGTYGYTF
CDR3 DNA: TGTGCCAGCAGCTTAGACAACAGGGGCACCTATGGCTACACCTTC
D gene: TRBD1
clone size: .
J gene: TRBJ1-2
V gene: TRBV7-2

CDR3 protein: CASSPIGTSGREIPSSYNEQFF
CDR3 DNA: TGTGCCAGCAGCCCCATCGGGACTAGCGGGAGGGAGATCCCGAGCTCCTACAATGAGCAGTTCTTC
D gene: TRBD2
clone size: .
J gene: TRBJ2-1
V gene: TRBV7-8

CDR3 protein: CASSEVAGEPTDTQYF
CDR3 DNA: TGTGCCAGTAGTGAAGTAGCGGGAGAACCCACAGATACGCAGTATTTT
D gene: TRBD2
clone size: .
J gene: TRBJ2-3
V gene: TRBV19

CDR3 protein: CASSFVKSSTDTQYF
CDR3 DNA: TGTGCCAGCAGCTTCGTAAAATCTAGCACAGATACGCAGTATTTT
D gene: .
clone size: .
J gene: TRBJ2-3
V gene: TRBV11-2

CDR3 protein: CSVVKGRDEQYF
CDR3 DNA: TGCAGCGTTGTCAAGGGGCGAGACGAGCAGTACTTC
D gene: .
clone size: .
J gene: TRBJ2-7
V gene: TRBV29-1

CDR3 protein: CASSLGGGGSEAFF
CDR3 DNA: TGTGCCAGCAGCTTAGGGGGTGGGGGCTCTGAAGCTTTCTTT
D gene: .
clone size: .
J gene: TRBJ1-1
V gene: TRBV13

CDR3 protein: CASSLVTGDRSTDTQYF
CDR3 DNA: TGCGCCAGCAGCTTAGTCACAGGGGACCGTAGCACAGATACGCAGTATTTT
D gene: TRBD1
clone size: .
J gene: TRBJ2-3
V gene: TRBV5-1

CDR3 protein: CASTHPTGNTIYF
CDR3 DNA: TGTGCCAGCACCCATCCAACTGGAAACACCATATATTTT
D gene: .
clone size: .
J gene: TRBJ1-3
V gene: TRBV11-2

CDR3 protein: CASSPVGQGTYEQYF
CDR3 DNA: TGTGCCAGCTCACCCGTGGGACAGGGGACCTACGAGCAGTACTTC
D gene: TRBD1
clone size: .
J gene: TRBJ2-7
V gene: TRBV18

CDR3 protein: CASSASVSSGASYNEQFF
CDR3 DNA: TGTGCCAGCAGTGCTTCAGTCTCTAGCGGGGCCTCCTACAATGAGCAGTTCTTC
D gene: TRBD2
clone size: .
J gene: TRBJ2-1
V gene: TRBV2

CDR3 protein: CASSPGQGQYGYTF
CDR3 DNA: TGTGCCAGCTCACCAGGACAGGGGCAGTATGGCTACACCTTC
D gene: TRBD1
clone size: .
J gene: TRBJ1-2
V gene: TRBV18

CDR3 protein: CATSRVRDKNIQYF
CDR3 DNA: TGTGCCACCAGCAGAGTACGAGACAAAAACATTCAGTACTTC
D gene: .
clone size: .
J gene: TRBJ2-4
V gene: TRBV15

CDR3 protein: CASSLMRFGEQYF
CDR3 DNA: TGTGCCAGCAGCTTGATGAGGTTCGGGGAGCAGTACTTC
D gene: .
clone size: .
J gene: TRBJ2-7
V gene: TRBV7-2

CDR3 protein: CSVDPQGAPGETQYF
CDR3 DNA: TGCAGCGTTGATCCCCAGGGGGCGCCCGGGGAGACCCAGTACTTC
D gene: TRBD1
clone size: .
J gene: TRBJ2-5
V gene: TRBV29-1

CDR3 protein: CATRGGLAGISTDTQYF
CDR3 DNA: TGTGCCACCAGAGGTGGACTAGCGGGTATAAGCACAGATACGCAGTATTTT
D gene: TRBD2
clone size: .
J gene: TRBJ2-3
V gene: TRBV2

CDR3 protein: CASSALTGSSSPLHF
CDR3 DNA: TGTGCCAGCAGTGCTCTGACAGGGTCAAGCTCACCCCTCCACTTT
D gene: TRBD1
clone size: .
J gene: TRBJ1-6
V gene: TRBV11-2

CDR3 protein: CASSQDLGQGVTGELFF
CDR3 DNA: TGTGCCAGCAGCCAAGATCTAGGACAGGGGGTCACCGGGGAGCTGTTTTTT
D gene: TRBD1
clone size: .
J gene: TRBJ2-2
V gene: TRBV4-2

CDR3 protein: CASRGGQGAYSSYEQYF
CDR3 DNA: TGTGCCAGCAGGGGGGGACAGGGGGCTTATAGCTCCTACGAGCAGTACTTC
D gene: TRBD1
clone size: once
J gene: TRBJ2-7
V gene: TRBV11-2

CDR3 protein: CASSLRQNTEAFF
CDR3 DNA: TGCGCCAGCAGCCTTCGACAGAACACTGAAGCTTTCTTT
D gene: .
clone size: .
J gene: TRBJ1-1
V gene: TRBV5-1

CDR3 protein: CASSPDRANTEAFF
CDR3 DNA: TGTGCCAGCAGCCCGGACAGGGCTAACACTGAAGCTTTCTTT
D gene: TRBD1
clone size: .
J gene: TRBJ1-1
V gene: TRBV11-1

CDR3 protein: CASSPLGQGARTYEQYF
CDR3 DNA: TGTGCCAGCAGCCCCCTCGGGCAGGGGGCAAGGACCTACGAGCAGTACTTC
D gene: TRBD1
clone size: few
J gene: TRBJ2-7
V gene: TRBV4-2

CDR3 protein: CASSSAGGPYEQYF
CDR3 DNA: TGCGCCAGCAGTAGCGCAGGGGGCCCCTACGAGCAGTACTTC
D gene: TRBD1
clone size: .
J gene: TRBJ2-7
V gene: TRBV23-1

CDR3 protein: CASSTDRANYGYTF
CDR3 DNA: TGTGCCAGTAGCACGGACAGGGCTAACTATGGCTACACCTTC
D gene: TRBD1
clone size: .
J gene: TRBJ1-2
V gene: TRBV19

CDR3 protein: CASIGGGPRTGELFF
CDR3 DNA: TGTGCCAGCATCGGGGGAGGGCCGCGCACCGGGGAGCTGTTTTTT
D gene: TRBD2
clone size: .
J gene: TRBJ2-2
V gene: TRBV28

CDR3 protein: CAWETGANTGELFF
CDR3 DNA: TGTGCCTGGGAAACAGGGGCGAACACCGGGGAGCTGTTTTTT
D gene: TRBD1
clone size: .
J gene: TRBJ2-2
V gene: TRBV30

CDR3 protein: CASTGGHRNTEAFF
CDR3 DNA: TGTGCCAGCACTGGGGGACATCGGAACACTGAAGCTTTCTTT
D gene: .
clone size: .
J gene: TRBJ1-1
V gene: TRBV27

CDR3 protein: CASSLGGLEQYF
CDR3 DNA: TGCGCCAGCAGCTTGGGGGGACTCGAGCAGTACTTC
D gene: .
clone size: .
J gene: TRBJ2-7
V gene: TRBV5-1

CDR3 protein: CASSLGWTGNEQYF
CDR3 DNA: TGTGCCAGCAGTTTAGGTTGGACAGGCAACGAGCAGTACTTC
D gene: TRBD1
clone size: .
J gene: TRBJ2-7
V gene: TRBV27

CDR3 protein: CASSFHRGNEQFF
CDR3 DNA: TGTGCCAGCAGCTTCCACAGGGGTAATGAGCAGTTCTTC
D gene: TRBD1
clone size: once
J gene: TRBJ2-1
V gene: TRBV7-8

CDR3 protein: CAISGGLAATGELFF
CDR3 DNA: TGTGCCATCAGCGGGGGACTAGCGGCCACCGGGGAGCTGTTTTTT
D gene: TRBD2
clone size: few
J gene: TRBJ2-2
V gene: TRBV10-3

CDR3 protein: CASSSETGAGTGELFF
CDR3 DNA: TGTGCCAGCAGCTCAGAAACAGGGGCTGGCACCGGGGAGCTGTTTTTT
D gene: TRBD1
clone size: .
J gene: TRBJ2-2
V gene: TRBV5-6

CDR3 protein: CASSSPGQGYYGYTF
CDR3 DNA: TGTGCCAGCAGCTCCCCGGGACAGGGTTATTATGGCTACACCTTC
D gene: TRBD1
clone size: .
J gene: TRBJ1-2
V gene: TRBV7-9

CDR3 protein: CATSDVRGGFSTDTQYF
CDR3 DNA: TGTGCCACCAGTGATGTTCGCGGGGGCTTTAGCACAGATACGCAGTATTTT
D gene: .
clone size: .
J gene: TRBJ2-3
V gene: TRBV24-1

CDR3 protein: CATSSGDLGANVLTF
CDR3 DNA: TGTGCCACCAGCAGCGGTGATCTGGGGGCCAACGTCCTGACTTTC
D gene: .
clone size: .
J gene: TRBJ2-6
V gene: TRBV15

CDR3 protein: CASSPSTGALQTDTQYF
CDR3 DNA: TGCGCCAGCAGCCCCTCGACAGGGGCCCTTCAAACAGATACGCAGTATTTT
D gene: TRBD1
clone size: .
J gene: TRBJ2-3
V gene: TRBV5-1

CDR3 protein: CASRVDGRSGNTIYF
CDR3 DNA: TGTGCCAGCAGGGTCGACGGCAGGTCCGGAAACACCATATATTTT
D gene: .
clone size: .
J gene: TRBJ1-3
V gene: TRBV2

CDR3 protein: CASSFIQGASTDTQYF
CDR3 DNA: TGTGCCAGCAGCTTCATTCAGGGGGCGAGCACAGATACGCAGTATTTT
D gene: TRBD1
clone size: .
J gene: TRBJ2-3
V gene: TRBV7-2

CDR3 protein: CASSDHRGPSSYNEQFF
CDR3 DNA: TGTGCCAGCAGCGACCACAGGGGACCGAGCTCCTACAATGAGCAGTTCTTC
D gene: TRBD1
clone size: .
J gene: TRBJ2-1
V gene: TRBV5-4

CDR3 protein: CASSVGGQGANEQFF
CDR3 DNA: TGTGCCAGCAGCGTAGGAGGACAGGGGGCAAATGAGCAGTTCTTC
D gene: TRBD1
clone size: .
J gene: TRBJ2-1
V gene: TRBV9

CDR3 protein: CASSAPPGVGNEQYF
CDR3 DNA: TGTGCCAGCAGCGCGCCCCCCGGGGTAGGCAACGAGCAGTACTTC
D gene: .
clone size: .
J gene: TRBJ2-7
V gene: TRBV7-8

CDR3 protein: CASSYGLLGAEQYF
CDR3 DNA: TGTGCCAGCAGTTATGGACTCTTGGGGGCAGAGCAGTACTTC
D gene: .
clone size: .
J gene: TRBJ2-7
V gene: TRBV6-2/TRBV6-3

CDR3 protein: CASSSGTGLNEQYF
CDR3 DNA: TGTGCCAGCAGTTCCGGGACAGGGTTGAACGAGCAGTACTTC
D gene: TRBD1
clone size: .
J gene: TRBJ2-7
V gene: TRBV28

CDR3 protein: CASSVAWDYSYEQYF
CDR3 DNA: TGTGCCAGCAGCGTAGCCTGGGACTACTCCTACGAGCAGTACTTC
D gene: TRBD2
clone size: .
J gene: TRBJ2-7
V gene: TRBV9

CDR3 protein: CASTLPGDLNYGYTF
CDR3 DNA: TGTGCCAGCACCCTGCCGGGAGATCTTAACTATGGCTACACCTTC
D gene: .
clone size: .
J gene: TRBJ1-2
V gene: TRBV28

CDR3 protein: CASSPRQGREETQYF
CDR3 DNA: TGTGCCAGCAGCCCCAGACAGGGGCGGGAAGAGACCCAGTACTTC
D gene: TRBD1
clone size: few
J gene: TRBJ2-5
V gene: TRBV5-4

CDR3 protein: CASSSPGNRNTGELFF
CDR3 DNA: TGCGCCAGCAGCTCACCAGGGAACCGGAACACCGGGGAGCTGTTTTTT
D gene: .
clone size: .
J gene: TRBJ2-2
V gene: TRBV5-1